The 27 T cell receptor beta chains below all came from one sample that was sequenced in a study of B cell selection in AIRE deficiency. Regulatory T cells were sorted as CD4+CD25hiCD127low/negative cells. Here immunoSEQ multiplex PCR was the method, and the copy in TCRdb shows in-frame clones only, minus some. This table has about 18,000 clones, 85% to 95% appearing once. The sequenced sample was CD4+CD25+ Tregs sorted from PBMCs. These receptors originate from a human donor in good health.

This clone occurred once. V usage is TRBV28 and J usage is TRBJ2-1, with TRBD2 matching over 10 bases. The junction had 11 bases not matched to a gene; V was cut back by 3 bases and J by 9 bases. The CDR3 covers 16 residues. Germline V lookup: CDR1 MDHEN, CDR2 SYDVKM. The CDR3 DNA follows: TGTGCCAGCAGTTTTAGAACTAGCGGGATTCGTGCTGAGCAGTTCTTC. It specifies CASSFRTSGIRAEQFF.

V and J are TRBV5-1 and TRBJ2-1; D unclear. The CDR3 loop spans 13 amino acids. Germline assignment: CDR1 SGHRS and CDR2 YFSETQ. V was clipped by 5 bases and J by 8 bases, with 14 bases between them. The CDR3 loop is CASRPSPQDEQFF. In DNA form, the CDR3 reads TGCGCCAGCAGACCGTCCCCTCAGGATGAGCAGTTCTTC. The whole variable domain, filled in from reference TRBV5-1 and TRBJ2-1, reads KAGVTQTPRYLIKTRGQQVTLSCSPISGHRSVSWYQQTPGQGLQFLFEYFSETQRNKGNFPGRFSGRQFSNSRSEMNVSTLELGDSALYLCASRPSPQDEQFFGPGTRLTVL.

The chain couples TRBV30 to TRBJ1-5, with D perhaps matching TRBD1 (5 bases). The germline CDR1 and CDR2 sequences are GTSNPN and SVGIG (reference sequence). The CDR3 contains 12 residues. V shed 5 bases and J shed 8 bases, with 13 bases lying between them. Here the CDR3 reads CAWGDPIKPQHF. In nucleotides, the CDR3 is TGTGCCTGGGGGGACCCCATCAAGCCCCAGCATTTT.

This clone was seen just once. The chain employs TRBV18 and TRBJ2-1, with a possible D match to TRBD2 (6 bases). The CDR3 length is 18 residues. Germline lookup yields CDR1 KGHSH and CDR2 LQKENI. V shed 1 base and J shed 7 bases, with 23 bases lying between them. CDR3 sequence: CASSPRPRVAGGRNEQFF. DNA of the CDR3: TGTGCCAGCTCACCACGCCCTCGGGTAGCCGGAGGGAGGAATGAGCAGTTCTTC. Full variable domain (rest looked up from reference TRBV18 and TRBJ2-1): NAGVMQNPRHLVRRRGQEARLRCSPMKGHSHVYWYRQLPEEGLKFMVYLQKENIIDESGMPKERFSAEFPKEGPSILRIQQVVRGDSAAYFCASSPRPRVAGGRNEQFFGPGTRLTVL.

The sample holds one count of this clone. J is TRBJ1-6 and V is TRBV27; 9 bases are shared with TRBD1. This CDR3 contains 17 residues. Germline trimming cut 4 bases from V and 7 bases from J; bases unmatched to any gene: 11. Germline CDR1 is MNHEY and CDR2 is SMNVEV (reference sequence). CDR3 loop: CASSYQNGQGRNSPLHF. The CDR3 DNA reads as TGTGCCAGCAGTTATCAAAACGGACAGGGGAGGAATTCACCCCTCCACTTT.

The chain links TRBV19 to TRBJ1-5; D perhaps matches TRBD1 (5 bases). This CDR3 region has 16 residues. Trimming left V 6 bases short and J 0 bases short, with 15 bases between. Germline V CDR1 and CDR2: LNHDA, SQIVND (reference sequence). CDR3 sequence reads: CASSPSGVYSNQPQHF. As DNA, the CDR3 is TGTGCCAGTAGCCCCTCGGGGGTGTATAGCAATCAGCCCCAGCATTTT.

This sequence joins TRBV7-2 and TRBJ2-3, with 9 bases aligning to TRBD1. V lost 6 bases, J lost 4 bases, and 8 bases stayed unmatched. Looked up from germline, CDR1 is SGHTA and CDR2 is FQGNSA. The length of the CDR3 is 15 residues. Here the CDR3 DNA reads TGTGCCAGCAGTCGGGGGACAGGGTGGGCAGATACGCAGTATTTT. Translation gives CASSRGTGWADTQYF. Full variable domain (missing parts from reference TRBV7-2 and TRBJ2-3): GAGVSQSPSNKVTEKGKDVELRCDPISGHTALYWYRQSLGQGLEFLIYFQGNSAPDKSGLPSDRFSAERTGGSVSTLTIQRTQQEDSAVYLCASSRGTGWADTQYFGPGTRLTVL.

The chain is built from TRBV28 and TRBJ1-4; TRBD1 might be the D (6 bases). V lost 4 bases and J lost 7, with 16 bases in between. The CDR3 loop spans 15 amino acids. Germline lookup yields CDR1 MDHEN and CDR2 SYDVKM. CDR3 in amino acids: CASSWGGQWIEKLFF. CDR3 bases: TGTGCCAGCAGTTGGGGGGGACAATGGATTGAAAAACTGTTTTTT.

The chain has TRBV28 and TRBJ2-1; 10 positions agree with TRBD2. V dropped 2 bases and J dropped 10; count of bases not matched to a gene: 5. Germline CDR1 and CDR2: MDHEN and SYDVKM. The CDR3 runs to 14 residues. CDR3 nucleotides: TGTGCCAGCAGTTTACGACTAGCGGGTATCGAGCAGTTCTTC. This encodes CASSLRLAGIEQFF.

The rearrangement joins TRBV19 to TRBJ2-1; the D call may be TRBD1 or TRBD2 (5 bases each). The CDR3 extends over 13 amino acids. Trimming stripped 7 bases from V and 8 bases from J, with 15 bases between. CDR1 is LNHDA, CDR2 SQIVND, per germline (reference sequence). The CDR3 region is CASTRVGDHEQFF. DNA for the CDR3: TGTGCCAGTACCAGAGTAGGGGACCATGAGCAGTTCTTC.

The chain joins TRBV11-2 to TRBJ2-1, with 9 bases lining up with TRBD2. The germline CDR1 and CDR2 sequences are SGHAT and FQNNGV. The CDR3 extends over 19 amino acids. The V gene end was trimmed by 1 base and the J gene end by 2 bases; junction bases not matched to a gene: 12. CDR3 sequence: CASSLVGESKREAYNEQFF. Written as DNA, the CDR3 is TGTGCCAGCAGCTTAGTAGGTGAAAGTAAGCGGGAGGCCTACAATGAGCAGTTCTTC.

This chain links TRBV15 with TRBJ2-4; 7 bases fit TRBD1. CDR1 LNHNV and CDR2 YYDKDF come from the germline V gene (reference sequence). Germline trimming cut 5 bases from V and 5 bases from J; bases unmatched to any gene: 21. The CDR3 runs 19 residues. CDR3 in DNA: TGTGCCACCAGCCTACCCCCCCGCCCTATACGACAGGGAGAAAACATTCAGTACTTC. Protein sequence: CATSLPPRPIRQGENIQYF.

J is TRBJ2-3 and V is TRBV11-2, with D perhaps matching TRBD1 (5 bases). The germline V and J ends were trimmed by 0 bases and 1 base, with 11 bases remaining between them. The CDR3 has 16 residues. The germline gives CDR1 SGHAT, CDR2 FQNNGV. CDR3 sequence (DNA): TGTGCCAGCAGCTTAGATCCAGGCAGGGGCACAGATACGCAGTATTTT. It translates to CASSLDPGRGTDTQYF.

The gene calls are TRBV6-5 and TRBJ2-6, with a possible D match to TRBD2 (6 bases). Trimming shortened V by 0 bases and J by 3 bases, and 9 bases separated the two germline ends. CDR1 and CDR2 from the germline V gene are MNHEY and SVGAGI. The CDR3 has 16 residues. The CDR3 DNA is TGTGCCAGCAGTTACTCAGGCGGGATTGGGGCCAACGTCCTGACTTTC. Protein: CASSYSGGIGANVLTF.

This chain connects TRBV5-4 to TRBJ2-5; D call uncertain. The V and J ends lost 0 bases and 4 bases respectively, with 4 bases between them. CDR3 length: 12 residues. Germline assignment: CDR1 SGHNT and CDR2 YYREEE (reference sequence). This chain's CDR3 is CASSLELETQYF. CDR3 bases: TGTGCCAGCAGCTTGGAATTAGAGACCCAGTACTTC.

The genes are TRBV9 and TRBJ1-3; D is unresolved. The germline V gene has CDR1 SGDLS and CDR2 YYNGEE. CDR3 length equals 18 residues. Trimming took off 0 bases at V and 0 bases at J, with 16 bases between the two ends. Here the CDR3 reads CASSVGWGTEHSGNTIYF. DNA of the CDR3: TGTGCCAGCAGCGTAGGATGGGGAACAGAGCACTCTGGAAACACCATATATTTT. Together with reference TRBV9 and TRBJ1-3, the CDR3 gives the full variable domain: DSGVTQTPKHLITATGQRVTLRCSPRSGDLSVYWYQQSLDQGLQFLIQYYNGEERAKGNILERFSAQQFPDLHSELNLSSLELGDSALYFCASSVGWGTEHSGNTIYFGEGSWLTVV.

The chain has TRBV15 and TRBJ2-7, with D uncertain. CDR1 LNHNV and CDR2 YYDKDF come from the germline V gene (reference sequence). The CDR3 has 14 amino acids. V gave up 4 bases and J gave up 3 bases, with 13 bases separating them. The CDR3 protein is CATSTRGPGYEQYF. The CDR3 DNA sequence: TGTGCCACCAGCACAAGAGGCCCGGGCTACGAGCAGTACTTC.

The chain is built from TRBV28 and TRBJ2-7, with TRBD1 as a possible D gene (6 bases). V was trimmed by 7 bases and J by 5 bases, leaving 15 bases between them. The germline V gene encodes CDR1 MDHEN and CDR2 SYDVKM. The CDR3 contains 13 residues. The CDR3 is CASINRVSHEQYF. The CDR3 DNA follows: TGTGCCAGCATAAACAGGGTTTCTCACGAGCAGTACTTC.

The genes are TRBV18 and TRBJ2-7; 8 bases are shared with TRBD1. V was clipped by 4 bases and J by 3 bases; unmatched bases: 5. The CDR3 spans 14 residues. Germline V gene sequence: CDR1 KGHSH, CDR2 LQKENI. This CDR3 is CASSLTGTGYEQYF. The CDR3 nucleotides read TGTGCCAGCTCACTAACCGGGACAGGCTACGAGCAGTACTTC.

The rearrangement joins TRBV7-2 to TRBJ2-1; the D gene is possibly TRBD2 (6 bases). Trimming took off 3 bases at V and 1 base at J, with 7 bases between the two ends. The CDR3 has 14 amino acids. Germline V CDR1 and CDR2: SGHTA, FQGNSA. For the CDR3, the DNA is TGTGCCAGCAGCTTGGGACTTTCCTACAATGAGCAGTTCTTC. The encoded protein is CASSLGLSYNEQFF.

The CDR3 DNA sequence: TGCAGCGTTGCAGGGGCGGAAGCTGGAAACACCATATATTTT. Residues: CSVAGAEAGNTIYF. This chain links TRBV29-1 with TRBJ1-3, with D possibly being TRBD1 (6 bases). The V gene lost 4 bases and the J gene lost 2 bases, with 12 bases spanning the gap. This CDR3 has 14 amino acids. CDR1 is SQVTM and CDR2 is ANQGSEA in the germline V gene.

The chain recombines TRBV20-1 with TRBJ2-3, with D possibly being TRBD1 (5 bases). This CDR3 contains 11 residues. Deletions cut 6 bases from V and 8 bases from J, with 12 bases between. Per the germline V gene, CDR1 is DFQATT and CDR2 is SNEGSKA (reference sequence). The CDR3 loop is CSAPGSVTQYF. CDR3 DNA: TGCAGTGCCCCAGGGTCGGTTACGCAGTATTTT.

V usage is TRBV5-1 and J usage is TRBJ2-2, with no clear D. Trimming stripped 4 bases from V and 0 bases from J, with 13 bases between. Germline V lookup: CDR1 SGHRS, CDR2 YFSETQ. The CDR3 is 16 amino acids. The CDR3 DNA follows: TGCGCCAGCAGCCGAATGTTTAGCTCGAACACCGGGGAGCTGTTTTTT. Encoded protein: CASSRMFSSNTGELFF.

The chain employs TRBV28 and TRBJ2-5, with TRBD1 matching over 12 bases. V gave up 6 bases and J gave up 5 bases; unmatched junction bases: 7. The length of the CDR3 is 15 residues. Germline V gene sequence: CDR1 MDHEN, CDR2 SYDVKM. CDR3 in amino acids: CASRPGTGGWETQYF. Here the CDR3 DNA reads TGTGCCAGCAGACCCGGGACAGGGGGCTGGGAGACCCAGTACTTC.

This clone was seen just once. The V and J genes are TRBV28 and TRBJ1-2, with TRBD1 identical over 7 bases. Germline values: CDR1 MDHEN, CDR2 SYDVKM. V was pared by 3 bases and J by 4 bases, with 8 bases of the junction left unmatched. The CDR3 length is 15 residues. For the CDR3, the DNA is TGTGCCAGCAGTTTCCCTACAGGGGCGAGCTATGGCTACACCTTC. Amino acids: CASSFPTGASYGYTF.

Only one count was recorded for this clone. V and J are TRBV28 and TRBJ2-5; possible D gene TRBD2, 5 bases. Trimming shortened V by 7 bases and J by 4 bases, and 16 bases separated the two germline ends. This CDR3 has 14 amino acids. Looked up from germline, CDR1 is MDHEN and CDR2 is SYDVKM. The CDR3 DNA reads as TGTGCCAGCAACCCCCCCCCACGGGGAGAGACCCAGTACTTC. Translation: CASNPPPRGETQYF.

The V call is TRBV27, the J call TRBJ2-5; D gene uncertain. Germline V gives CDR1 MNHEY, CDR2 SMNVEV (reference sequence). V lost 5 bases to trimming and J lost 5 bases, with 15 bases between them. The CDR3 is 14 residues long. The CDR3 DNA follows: TGTGCCAGCAGTCGGCCCGGCCCTATGGAGACCCAGTACTTC. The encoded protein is CASSRPGPMETQYF.